The 26 T cell receptor beta chains reported below all come from one sample, sequenced in a study of OX40 agonist ivuxolimab in advanced cancers. Data came from immunoSEQ multiplex PCR; TCRdb stores just in-frame clones and leaves some out. This table holds approximately 70,000 clones, approximately 90% found once. The starting material was CD4+ or CD8+ T cells sorted from blood, obtained in a trial of the OX40 agonist ivuxolimab. Receptors were obtained from an adult with an advanced solid tumor such as melanoma, head and neck, liver or kidney cancer.

This clone was recorded once. V usage is TRBV11-2 and J usage is TRBJ1-1; possible D gene TRBD1, 5 bases. This CDR3 comprises 14 residues. Trimming took off 1 base at V and 1 base at J, with 7 bases between the two ends. Germline V lookup: CDR1 SGHAT, CDR2 FQNNGV. The CDR3 reads CASSLGTTNTEAFF. DNA of the CDR3: TGTGCCAGCAGCTTAGGGACAACGAACACTGAAGCTTTCTTT.

This chain links TRBV5-1 with TRBJ2-1; 7 bases are a match to TRBD2. The CDR3 is made up of 15 amino acids. The V segment lost 0 bases and the J segment 7 bases; nucleotides outside the gene matches: 7. Germline V gene lookup returns CDR1 SGHRS and CDR2 YFSETQ. The CDR3: CASSLDGTTLNEQFF. The CDR3, as DNA: TGCGCCAGCAGCTTGGACGGGACTACCCTAAATGAGCAGTTCTTC. The full variable domain, with the rest looked up from reference TRBV5-1 and TRBJ2-1, is KAGVTQTPRYLIKTRGQQVTLSCSPISGHRSVSWYQQTPGQGLQFLFEYFSETQRNKGNFPGRFSGRQFSNSRSEMNVSTLELGDSALYLCASSLDGTTLNEQFFGPGTRLTVL.

The chain combines TRBV28 with TRBJ1-5; D not resolved. V lost 8 bases and J lost 0, with 11 bases in between. Germline values: CDR1 MDHEN, CDR2 SYDVKM. The CDR3 has 14 amino acids. The chain's CDR3 is CASFDIYSNQPQHF. DNA for the CDR3: TGTGCCAGCTTTGACATTTATAGCAATCAGCCCCAGCATTTT.

The V call is TRBV14, the J call TRBJ1-2; D not certain. This CDR3 has 13 residues. The V gene lost 1 base and the J gene lost 14 bases, with 17 bases spanning the gap. The germline gives CDR1 SGHDN, CDR2 FVKESK. CDR3 sequence: CASSQGPGDSGTF. The CDR3 nucleotides are TGTGCCAGCAGCCAAGGACCCGGGGATTCGGGTACCTTC.

The rearrangement joins TRBV5-4 to TRBJ2-6, with D tentatively TRBD1 (5 bases). The CDR3 extends over 16 amino acids. Germline assignment: CDR1 SGHNT and CDR2 YYREEE (reference sequence). V was clipped by 4 bases and J by 0 bases, with 11 bases between them. The CDR3 DNA reads as TGTGCCAGCAGCCCGCGACAGAGCTCTGGGGCCAACGTCCTGACTTTC. Protein: CASSPRQSSGANVLTF.

The chain has TRBV11-3 and TRBJ1-2, with TRBD1 identical over 9 bases. The V gene end was trimmed by 1 base and the J gene end by 8 bases; junction bases not matched to a gene: 5. Germline values: CDR1 SGHNT, CDR2 YENEEA. CDR3 length equals 14 residues. As DNA, the CDR3 is TGTGCCAGCAGCTTAGTAGGGACAGGGTCCGGCTACACCTTC. Its protein is CASSLVGTGSGYTF.

The V call is TRBV18, the J call TRBJ2-7; 7 nucleotides align to TRBD1. Germline CDR1 is KGHSH and CDR2 is LQKENI. CDR3 length: 12 residues. J was trimmed by 7 bases and V by 4 bases; bases with no gene match: 4. DNA for the CDR3: TGTGCCAGCTCACTTTCAGGGGGAGAGCAGTACTTC. Translation gives CASSLSGGEQYF.

The chain combines TRBV6-1 with TRBJ1-2; 9 positions match TRBD1. Unmatched junction bases numbered 9, after V lost 5 bases and J lost 5 bases. The CDR3 has 15 amino acids. Looked up from germline, CDR1 is MNHNS and CDR2 is SASEGT. The CDR3 protein is CASSKEDRGRYGYTF. The CDR3 DNA sequence: TGTGCCAGCAGTAAAGAGGACAGGGGTAGATATGGCTACACCTTC.

The chain recombines TRBV19 with TRBJ1-5; D is ambiguous. Germline lookup yields CDR1 LNHDA and CDR2 SQIVND (reference sequence). CDR3 length: 14 amino acids. Trimming took 3 bases from V and 3 from J, leaving 9 bases between them. The chain's CDR3 is CASSMWASNQPQHF. The CDR3 DNA follows: TGTGCCAGTAGTATGTGGGCTTCCAATCAGCCCCAGCATTTT.

J is TRBJ2-1 and V is TRBV2, with 7 bases matching TRBD1. This CDR3 is built from 15 residues. CDR1 and CDR2 (germline): SNHLY, FYNNEI. V lost 6 bases to trimming and J lost 0 bases; unmatched junction nucleotides: 5. As DNA, the CDR3 is TGTGCCAGCAGGAGGGGACAGAGCTCCTACAATGAGCAGTTCTTC. As protein: CASRRGQSSYNEQFF.

This rearrangement joins TRBV27 to TRBJ1-6; the D is unclear. V shed 1 base and J shed 7 bases, with 11 bases lying between them. CDR1 and CDR2 from the germline V gene are MNHEY and SMNVEV (reference sequence). This CDR3 has 15 residues. CDR3 nucleotides: TGTGCCAGCAGTTTATACGGGCCATCAAATTCACCCCTCCACTTT. It yields the protein CASSLYGPSNSPLHF.

V usage is TRBV27 and J usage is TRBJ2-1; no clear D gene. Germline V lookup: CDR1 MNHEY, CDR2 SMNVEV (reference sequence). V lost 6 bases and J 0 bases, leaving 6 bases between the germline ends. The CDR3 loop spans 13 amino acids. The CDR3 nucleotides read TGTGCCAGCAGGAGGAGCTCCTACAATGAGCAGTTCTTC. Translating it yields CASRRSSYNEQFF.

Note on this clone: The same CDR3 also results from other DNA sequences found in this sample. The V and J genes are TRBV28 and TRBJ1-5, with TRBD1 as a possible D gene (5 bases). This CDR3 is 13 amino acids long. V lost 6 bases and J lost 2, with 8 bases in between. The germline CDR1 and CDR2 sequences are MDHEN and SYDVKM. CDR3 in amino acids: CASSLQGNQPQHF. The CDR3 region has the DNA TGTGCCAGCAGCCTACAGGGCAATCAGCCCCAGCATTTT.

This clone has more than one count but fewer than ten. The chain carries TRBV9 and TRBJ1-1, with a weak D call TRBD1 (5 bases). This CDR3 has 16 residues. The V gene lost 0 bases and the J gene lost 12 bases, with 24 bases spanning the gap. Germline V gene data show CDR1 as SGDLS and CDR2 as YYNGEE. CDR3 residues: CASSVGGFGGTVGTFF. The DNA of the CDR3 is TGTGCCAGCAGCGTAGGAGGGTTTGGAGGGACGGTTGGGACTTTCTTT.

J is TRBJ1-1 and V is TRBV10-3, with unresolved D. The germline V gene encodes CDR1 ENHRY and CDR2 SYGVKD. Trimming took 4 bases from V and 0 from J, leaving 3 bases between them. The CDR3 has 12 residues. The CDR3 here is CAISAMNTEAFF. DNA for the CDR3: TGTGCCATCAGTGCTATGAACACTGAAGCTTTCTTT.

This chain uses TRBV20-1 with TRBJ2-1; 7 bases line up with TRBD2. This CDR3 is built from 11 residues. Looked up from germline, CDR1 is DFQATT and CDR2 is SNEGSKA (reference sequence). After removal of 5 bases from V and 10 bases from J, the junction contained 5 bases not matched to a gene. For the CDR3, the DNA is TGCAGTGCTCCCCGGGGGGAAGAGCAGTTCTTC. This translates into CSAPRGEEQFF.

This chain links TRBV5-1 with TRBJ2-2; D remains ambiguous. V lost 4 bases and J lost 0, with 7 bases in between. CDR1 is SGHRS and CDR2 is YFSETQ in the germline V gene. The CDR3 loop spans 14 amino acids. The CDR3 is CASSKGSNTGELFF. The DNA of the CDR3 is TGCGCCAGCAGCAAGGGATCGAACACCGGGGAGCTGTTTTTT. Full variable domain (outside the CDR3, taken from reference TRBV5-1 and TRBJ2-2): KAGVTQTPRYLIKTRGQQVTLSCSPISGHRSVSWYQQTPGQGLQFLFEYFSETQRNKGNFPGRFSGRQFSNSRSEMNVSTLELGDSALYLCASSKGSNTGELFFGEGSRLTVL.

The CDR3 here is CASSLGQTQETQYF. Here the CDR3 DNA reads TGCGCCAGCAGCTTGGGTCAGACCCAAGAGACCCAGTACTTC. This chain uses TRBV5-1 with TRBJ2-5; D gene ambiguous. The CDR3 is made up of 14 amino acids. The V and J ends lost 0 bases and 1 base respectively, with 7 bases between them. Germline loops: CDR1 SGHRS, CDR2 YFSETQ.

This clone occurred once. This chain uses TRBV7-2 with TRBJ2-1; 9 bases match TRBD2. Germline lookup yields CDR1 SGHTA and CDR2 FQGNSA. The CDR3 is 15 residues long. V was clipped by 5 bases and J by 9 bases; unmatched bases: 11. CDR3 residues: CASSETGTSLSEQFF. The CDR3 DNA reads TGTGCCAGCAGCGAAACCGGGACTAGCTTGTCTGAGCAGTTCTTC. Full variable domain (rest looked up from reference TRBV7-2 and TRBJ2-1): GAGVSQSPSNKVTEKGKDVELRCDPISGHTALYWYRQSLGQGLEFLIYFQGNSAPDKSGLPSDRFSAERTGGSVSTLTIQRTQQEDSAVYLCASSETGTSLSEQFFGPGTRLTVL.

The DNA of the CDR3 is TGTGCCAGCAGTGAACAGACTAGCGTCTACAATGAGCAGTTCTTC. This translates into CASSEQTSVYNEQFF. The V gene is TRBV2, the J gene TRBJ2-1; 8 bases line up with TRBD2. Germline assignment: CDR1 SNHLY and CDR2 FYNNEI. Trimming took 2 bases from V and 3 from J; bases not matched to a gene: 3. This CDR3 has 15 amino acids.

The genes are TRBV6-1 and TRBJ2-1; D may be TRBD2 (6 bases). V gave up 7 bases and J gave up 4 bases, with 17 bases separating them. The germline gives CDR1 MNHNS, CDR2 SASEGT. This CDR3 has 15 amino acids. This CDR3 reads CASIRWSSGYNEQFF. CDR3 coding DNA: TGTGCCAGCATCCGGTGGAGTAGCGGATACAATGAGCAGTTCTTC.

This chain uses TRBV9 with TRBJ2-7; D is unclear. The ends were cut back, 0 bases at V and 2 bases at J, with 9 bases in the middle. The CDR3 spans 14 residues. CDR1 is SGDLS and CDR2 is YYNGEE in the germline V gene. The CDR3 sequence is CASSVGVTTYEQYF. Written as DNA, the CDR3 is TGTGCCAGCAGCGTAGGGGTCACAACCTACGAGCAGTACTTC.

This clone was seen once. This rearrangement joins TRBV19 to TRBJ2-2; 8 bases line up with TRBD2. The CDR3 has 15 amino acids. Germline CDR1 and CDR2: LNHDA and SQIVND (reference sequence). The V segment lost 9 bases and the J segment 1 base; nucleotides outside the gene matches: 7. This chain's CDR3 is CASSLREGNTGELFF. The CDR3 coding sequence is TGTGCCAGCTCCTTACGGGAGGGGAACACCGGGGAGCTGTTTTTT.

The J gene is TRBJ1-4, the V gene TRBV28; 7 positions match TRBD1. V was clipped by 6 bases and J by 7 bases; unmatched bases: 8. CDR1 and CDR2 (germline): MDHEN, SYDVKM. CDR3 length equals 14 residues. The CDR3 here is CASREGAHGEKLFF. The CDR3 DNA is TGTGCCAGCAGAGAGGGGGCGCACGGTGAAAAACTGTTTTTT.

The V gene is TRBV6-4, the J gene TRBJ2-4, with D possibly being TRBD1 or TRBD2 (7 bases each). V gave up 0 bases and J gave up 8 bases, with 11 bases separating them. CDR3 length equals 14 residues. In germline, CDR1 is MRHNA, CDR2 SNTAGT. CDR3 bases: TGTGCCAGCAGTGACTCGACAGGGAGGGACATTCAGTACTTC. Its protein product is CASSDSTGRDIQYF.

This clone appeared a single time. The gene calls are TRBV4-2 and TRBJ1-4, with TRBD1 matching over 7 bases. J gave up 8 bases and V 3 bases, and 12 bases lay outside the gene matches. Germline V gene lookup returns CDR1 LGHNA and CDR2 YNFKEQ. CDR3 length: 16 residues. CDR3 in DNA: TGTGCCAGCAGCCACCCGTTGAGGGGGCTGGGAGAAAAACTGTTTTTT. Translated: CASSHPLRGLGEKLFF.